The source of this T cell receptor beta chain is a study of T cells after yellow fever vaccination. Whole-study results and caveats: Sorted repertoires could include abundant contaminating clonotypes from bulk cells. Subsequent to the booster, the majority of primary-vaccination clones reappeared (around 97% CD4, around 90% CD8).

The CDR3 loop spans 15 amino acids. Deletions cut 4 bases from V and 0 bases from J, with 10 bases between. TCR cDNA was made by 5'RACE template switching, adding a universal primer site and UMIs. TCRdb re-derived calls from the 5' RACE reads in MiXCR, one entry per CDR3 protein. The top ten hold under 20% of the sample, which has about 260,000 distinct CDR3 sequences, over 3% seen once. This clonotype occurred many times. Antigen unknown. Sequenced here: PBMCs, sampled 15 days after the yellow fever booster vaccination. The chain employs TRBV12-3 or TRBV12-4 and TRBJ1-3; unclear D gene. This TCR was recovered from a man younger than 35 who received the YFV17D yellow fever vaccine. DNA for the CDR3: TGTGCCAGCAGTTCAAGGAGTTTCTCTGGAAACACCATATATTTT. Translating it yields CASSSRSFSGNTIYF.